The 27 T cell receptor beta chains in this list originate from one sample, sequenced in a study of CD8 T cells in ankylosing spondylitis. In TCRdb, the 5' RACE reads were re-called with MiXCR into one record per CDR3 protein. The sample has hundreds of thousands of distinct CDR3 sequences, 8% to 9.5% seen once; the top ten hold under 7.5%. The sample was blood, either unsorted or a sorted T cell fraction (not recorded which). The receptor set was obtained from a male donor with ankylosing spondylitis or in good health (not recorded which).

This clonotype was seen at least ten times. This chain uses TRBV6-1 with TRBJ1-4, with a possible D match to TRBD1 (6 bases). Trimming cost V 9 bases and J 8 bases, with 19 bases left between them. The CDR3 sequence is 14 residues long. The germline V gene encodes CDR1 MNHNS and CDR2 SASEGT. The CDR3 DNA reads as TGTGCCAGTCGATCGACAGGTTTGGGCGAAAAACTGTTTTTT. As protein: CASRSTGLGEKLFF.

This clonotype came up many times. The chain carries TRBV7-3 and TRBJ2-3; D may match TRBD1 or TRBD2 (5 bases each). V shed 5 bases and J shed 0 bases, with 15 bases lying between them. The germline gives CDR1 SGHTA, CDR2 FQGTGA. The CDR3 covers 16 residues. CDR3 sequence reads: CASSLYGATSTDTQYF. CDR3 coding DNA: TGTGCCAGCAGCCTTTACGGGGCTACTAGCACAGATACGCAGTATTTT. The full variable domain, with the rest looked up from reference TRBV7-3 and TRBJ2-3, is GAGVSQTPSNKVTEKGKYVELRCDPISGHTALYWYRQSLGQGPEFLIYFQGTGAADDSGLPNDRFFAVRPEGSVSTLKIQRTERGDSAVYLCASSLYGATSTDTQYFGPGTRLTVL.

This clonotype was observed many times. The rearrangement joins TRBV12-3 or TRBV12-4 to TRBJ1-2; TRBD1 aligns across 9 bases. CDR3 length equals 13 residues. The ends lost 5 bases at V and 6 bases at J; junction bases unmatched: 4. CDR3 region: CASSTTGGHGYTF. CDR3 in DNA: TGTGCCAGCAGTACTACAGGGGGCCATGGCTACACCTTC.

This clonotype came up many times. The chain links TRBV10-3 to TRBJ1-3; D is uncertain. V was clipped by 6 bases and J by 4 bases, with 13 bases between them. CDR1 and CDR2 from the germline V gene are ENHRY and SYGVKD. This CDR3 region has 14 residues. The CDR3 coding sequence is TGTGCCATCAGCTCTCCCCAGAACGGAAACACCATATATTTT. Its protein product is CAISSPQNGNTIYF.

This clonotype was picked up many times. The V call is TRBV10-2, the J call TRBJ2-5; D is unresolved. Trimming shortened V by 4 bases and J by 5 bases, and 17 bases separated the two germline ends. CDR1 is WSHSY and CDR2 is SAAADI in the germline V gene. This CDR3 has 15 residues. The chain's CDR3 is CASSGLRRATETQYF. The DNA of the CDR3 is TGCGCCAGCAGTGGCTTAAGAAGAGCGACGGAGACCCAGTACTTC.

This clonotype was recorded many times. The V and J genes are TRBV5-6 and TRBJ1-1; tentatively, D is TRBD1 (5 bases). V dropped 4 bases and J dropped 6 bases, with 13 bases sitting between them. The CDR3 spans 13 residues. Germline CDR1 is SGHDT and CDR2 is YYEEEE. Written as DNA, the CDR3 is TGTGCCAGCAGCCCCGGAGCGGGGGCTGAAGCTTTCTTT. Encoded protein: CASSPGAGAEAFF.

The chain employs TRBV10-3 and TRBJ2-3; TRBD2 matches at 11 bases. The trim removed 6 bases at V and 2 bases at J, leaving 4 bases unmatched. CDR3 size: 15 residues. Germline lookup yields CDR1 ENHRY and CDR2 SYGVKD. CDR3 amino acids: CAISPSGGPTDTQYF. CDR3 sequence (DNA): TGTGCCATCAGCCCTAGCGGGGGGCCCACAGATACGCAGTATTTT.

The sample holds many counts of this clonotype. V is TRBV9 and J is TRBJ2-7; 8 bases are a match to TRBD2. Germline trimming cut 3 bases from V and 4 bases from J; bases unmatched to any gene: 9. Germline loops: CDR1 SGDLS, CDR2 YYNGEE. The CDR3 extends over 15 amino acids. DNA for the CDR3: TGTGCCAGCAGCGCCGGGGGAGCGGGAGCGTACGAGCAGTACTTC. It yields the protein CASSAGGAGAYEQYF.

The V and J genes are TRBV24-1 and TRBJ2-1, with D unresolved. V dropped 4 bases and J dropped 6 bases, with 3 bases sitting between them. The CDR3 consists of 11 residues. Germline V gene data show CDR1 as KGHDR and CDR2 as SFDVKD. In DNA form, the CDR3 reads TGTGCCACCAGTGACTTCAATGAGCAGTTCTTC. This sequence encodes CATSDFNEQFF.

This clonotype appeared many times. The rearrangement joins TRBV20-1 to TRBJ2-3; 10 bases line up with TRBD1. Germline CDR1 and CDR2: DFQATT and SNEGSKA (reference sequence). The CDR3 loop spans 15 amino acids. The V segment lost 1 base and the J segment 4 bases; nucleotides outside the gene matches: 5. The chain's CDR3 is CSARGRDRGPDTQYF. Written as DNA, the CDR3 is TGCAGTGCTAGAGGCCGGGACAGGGGCCCAGATACGCAGTATTTT.

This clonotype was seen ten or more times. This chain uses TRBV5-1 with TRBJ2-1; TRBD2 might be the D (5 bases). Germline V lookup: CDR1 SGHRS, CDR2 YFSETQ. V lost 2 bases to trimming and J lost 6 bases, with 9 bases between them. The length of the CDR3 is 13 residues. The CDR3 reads CASSLRGSNEQFF. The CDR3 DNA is TGCGCCAGCAGCTTAAGAGGGTCCAATGAGCAGTTCTTC.

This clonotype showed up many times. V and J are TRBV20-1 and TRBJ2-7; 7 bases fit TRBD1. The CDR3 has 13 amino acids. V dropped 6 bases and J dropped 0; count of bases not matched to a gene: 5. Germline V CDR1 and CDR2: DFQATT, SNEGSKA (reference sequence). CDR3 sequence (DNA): TGCAGTGCGGCCGGGACAGACTCCTACGAGCAGTACTTC. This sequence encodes CSAAGTDSYEQYF.

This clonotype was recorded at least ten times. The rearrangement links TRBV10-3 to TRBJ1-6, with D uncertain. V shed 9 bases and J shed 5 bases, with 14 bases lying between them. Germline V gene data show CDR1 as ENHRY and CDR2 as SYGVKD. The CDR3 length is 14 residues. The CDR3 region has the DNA TGTGCCATGAAGGGAGGAGAGGATAATTCACCCCTCCACTTT. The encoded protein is CAMKGGEDNSPLHF.

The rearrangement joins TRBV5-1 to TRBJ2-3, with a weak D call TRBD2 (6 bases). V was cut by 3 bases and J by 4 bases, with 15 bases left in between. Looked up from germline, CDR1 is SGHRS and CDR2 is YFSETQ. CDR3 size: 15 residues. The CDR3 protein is CASSSGQGGADTQYF. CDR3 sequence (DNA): TGCGCCAGCAGCTCTGGGCAGGGAGGCGCAGATACGCAGTATTTT.

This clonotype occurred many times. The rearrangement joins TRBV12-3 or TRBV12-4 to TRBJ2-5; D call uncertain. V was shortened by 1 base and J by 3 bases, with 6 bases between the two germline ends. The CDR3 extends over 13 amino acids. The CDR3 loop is CASSLVRKETQYF. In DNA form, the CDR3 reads TGTGCCAGCAGTTTAGTCAGAAAAGAGACCCAGTACTTC.

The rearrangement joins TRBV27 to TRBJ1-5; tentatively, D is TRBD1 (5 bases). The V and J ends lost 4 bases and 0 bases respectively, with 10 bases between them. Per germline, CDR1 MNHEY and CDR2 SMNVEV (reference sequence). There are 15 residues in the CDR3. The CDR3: CASSSGRYSNQPQHF. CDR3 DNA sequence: TGTGCCAGCAGTTCGGGACGGTATAGCAATCAGCCCCAGCATTTT.

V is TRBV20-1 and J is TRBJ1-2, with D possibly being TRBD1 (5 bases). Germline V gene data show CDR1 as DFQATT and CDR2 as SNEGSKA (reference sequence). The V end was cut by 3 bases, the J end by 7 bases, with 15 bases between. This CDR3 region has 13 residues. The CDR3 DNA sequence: TGCAGTGCTAGCTCCCATAGTGGGGCTGGCTACACCTTC. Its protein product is CSASSHSGAGYTF.

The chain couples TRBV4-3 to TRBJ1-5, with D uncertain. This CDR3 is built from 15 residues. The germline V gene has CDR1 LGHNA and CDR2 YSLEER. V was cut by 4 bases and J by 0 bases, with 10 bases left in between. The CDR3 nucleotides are TGCGCCAGCAGCCCAAAGGCCTATAGCAATCAGCCCCAGCATTTT. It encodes CASSPKAYSNQPQHF.

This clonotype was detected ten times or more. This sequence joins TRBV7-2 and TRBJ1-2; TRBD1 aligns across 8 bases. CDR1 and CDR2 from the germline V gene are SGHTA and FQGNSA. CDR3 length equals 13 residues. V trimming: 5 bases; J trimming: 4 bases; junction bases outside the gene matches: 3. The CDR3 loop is CASSRDRIYGYTF. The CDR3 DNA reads TGTGCCAGCAGCAGGGACAGGATCTATGGCTACACCTTC. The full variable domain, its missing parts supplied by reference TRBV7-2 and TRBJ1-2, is GAGVSQSPSNKVTEKGKDVELRCDPISGHTALYWYRQSLGQGLEFLIYFQGNSAPDKSGLPSDRFSAERTGGSVSTLTIQRTQQEDSAVYLCASSRDRIYGYTFGSGTRLTVV.

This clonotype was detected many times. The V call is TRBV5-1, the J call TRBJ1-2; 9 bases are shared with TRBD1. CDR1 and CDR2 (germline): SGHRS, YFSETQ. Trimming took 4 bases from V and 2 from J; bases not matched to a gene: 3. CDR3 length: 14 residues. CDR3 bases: TGCGCCAGCAGCGAAGGGACAGGGAACTATGGCTACACCTTC. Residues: CASSEGTGNYGYTF.

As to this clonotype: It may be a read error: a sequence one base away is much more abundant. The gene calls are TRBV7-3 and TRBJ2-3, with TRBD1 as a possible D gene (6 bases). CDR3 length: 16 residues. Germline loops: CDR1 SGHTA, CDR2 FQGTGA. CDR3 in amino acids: CASSPGRWGHTHTQYF. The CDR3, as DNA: TGTGCCAGCAGCCCAGGACGGTGGGGGCACACACATACGCAGTATTTT.

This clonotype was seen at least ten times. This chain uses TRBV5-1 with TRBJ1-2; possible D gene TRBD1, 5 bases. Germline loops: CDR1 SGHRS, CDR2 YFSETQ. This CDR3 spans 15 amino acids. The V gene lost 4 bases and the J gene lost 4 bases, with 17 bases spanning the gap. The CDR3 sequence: CASSVRDRFLYGYTF. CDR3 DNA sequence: TGCGCCAGCAGCGTCCGGGACCGATTTCTCTATGGCTACACCTTC.

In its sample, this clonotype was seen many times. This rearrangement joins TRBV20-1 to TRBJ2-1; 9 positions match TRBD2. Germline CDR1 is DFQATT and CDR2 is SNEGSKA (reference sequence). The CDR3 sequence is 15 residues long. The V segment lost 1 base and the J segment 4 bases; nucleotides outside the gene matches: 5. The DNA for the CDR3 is TGCAGTGCTAGAGTTCGCGGGAGGGTTTACAATGAGCAGTTCTTC. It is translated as CSARVRGRVYNEQFF.

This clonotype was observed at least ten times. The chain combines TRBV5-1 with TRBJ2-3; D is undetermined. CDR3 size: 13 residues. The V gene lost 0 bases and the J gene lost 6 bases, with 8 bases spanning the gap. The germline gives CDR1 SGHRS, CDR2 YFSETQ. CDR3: CASSLDLGDTQYF. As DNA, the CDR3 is TGCGCCAGCAGCTTGGACCTAGGTGATACGCAGTATTTT.

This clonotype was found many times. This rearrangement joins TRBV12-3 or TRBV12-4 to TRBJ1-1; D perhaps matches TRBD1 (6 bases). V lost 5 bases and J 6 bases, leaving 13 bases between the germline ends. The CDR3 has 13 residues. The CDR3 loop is CASSAGVRAEAFF. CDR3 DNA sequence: TGTGCCAGCAGTGCAGGGGTTCGGGCTGAAGCTTTCTTT.

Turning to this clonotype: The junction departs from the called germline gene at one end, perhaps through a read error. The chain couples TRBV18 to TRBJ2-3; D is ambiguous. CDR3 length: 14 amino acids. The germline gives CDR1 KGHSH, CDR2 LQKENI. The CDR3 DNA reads TGTACCAGCTCACCGGGCGGCGACACAGATACGCAGTATTTT. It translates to CTSSPGGDTDTQYF.

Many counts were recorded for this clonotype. The CDR3 region has the DNA TGTGCCAGCAGCCAAGAGGAGGCAGGAAACTTTTACGAGCAGTACTTC. Its protein is CASSQEEAGNFYEQYF. V and J are TRBV4-2 and TRBJ2-7; perhaps TRBD2 as D (5 bases). Trimming cost V 0 bases and J 4 bases, with 16 bases left between them. Germline V gives CDR1 LGHNA, CDR2 YNFKEQ. The CDR3 is 16 residues long.